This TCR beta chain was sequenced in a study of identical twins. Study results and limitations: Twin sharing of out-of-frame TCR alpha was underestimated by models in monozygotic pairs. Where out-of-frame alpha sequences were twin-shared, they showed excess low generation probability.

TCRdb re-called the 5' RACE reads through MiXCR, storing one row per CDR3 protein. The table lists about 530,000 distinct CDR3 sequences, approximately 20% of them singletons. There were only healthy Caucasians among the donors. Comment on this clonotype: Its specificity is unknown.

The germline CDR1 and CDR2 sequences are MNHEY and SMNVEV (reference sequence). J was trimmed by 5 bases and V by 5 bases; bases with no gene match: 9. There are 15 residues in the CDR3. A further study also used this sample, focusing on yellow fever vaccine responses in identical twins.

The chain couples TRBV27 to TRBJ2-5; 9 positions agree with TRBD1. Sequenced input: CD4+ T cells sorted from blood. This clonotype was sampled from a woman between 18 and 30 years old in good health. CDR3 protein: CASSKQGAGWETQYF. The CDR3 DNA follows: TGTGCCAGCAGTAAACAGGGGGCCGGCTGGGAGACCCAGTACTTC.